What follows describes a single TCR beta chain. This sample is drawn from a study of T cells in Graves' hyperthyroidism and ophthalmopathy. Amplified regions were TCR beta CDR3 sequences from RNA transcripts. A first-round RT-PCR of the TCR CDR3 used the HTBI primer set. TCRdb fed the multiplex PCR reads into MiXCR, producing one record per CDR3 protein. The sample records hundreds of thousands of distinct CDR3 sequences, 15% to 20% being singletons. The sequencing input was blood. This receptor was identified in a woman between 18 and 29 years old with Graves' ophthalmopathy.

The CDR3 protein is CSAREWREGTDTQYF. CDR3 bases: TGCAGTGCTAGAGAGTGGCGGGAGGGCACAGATACGCAGTATTTT. The rearrangement links TRBV20-1 to TRBJ2-3; 8 bases agree with TRBD2. Germline CDR1 is DFQATT and CDR2 is SNEGSKA (reference sequence). The CDR3 totals 15 residues. V gave up 0 bases and J gave up 1 base; unmatched junction bases: 3.